These 28 T cell receptor beta chains originate from one sample sequenced in a study of cytomegalovirus exposure and HLA in healthy donors (dated by TCRdb to 2017 to 2019). The library was produced with the immunoSEQ multiplex PCR assay. For the multiplex PCR, a mixture combining 60 forward primers for TCR Vbeta segments and 13 reverse primers for TCR Jbeta segments was used. The table comes from immuneACCESS by way of TCRdb, which keeps in-frame sequences with V and J called. Part of the clones is missing from these tables; in studies checked, under half for an unresolved V gene and the rest for unknown reasons. The sample profile shows around 180,000 clones; 80% to 90% of them were found once. Of the sample, about 2.4% is held by the ten largest clones. Sequencing used PBMCs. The source is a male donor in good health and CMV-seronegative.

This clone was detected a few times. The genes are TRBV9 and TRBJ2-1, with 9 bases lining up with TRBD2. The junction had 8 bases not matched to a gene; V was cut back by 2 bases and J by 8 bases. CDR1 is SGDLS and CDR2 is YYNGEE in the germline V gene. The CDR3 length is 15 residues. Here the CDR3 reads CASSVSGRGGDEQFF. CDR3 nucleotide sequence: TGTGCCAGCAGCGTTAGCGGGAGAGGAGGAGATGAGCAGTTCTTC.

The chain employs TRBV27 and TRBJ2-3; D call uncertain. V lost 0 bases and J 4 bases, leaving 8 bases between the germline ends. The CDR3 sequence is 14 residues long. The germline V gene has CDR1 MNHEY and CDR2 SMNVEV (reference sequence). The chain's CDR3 is CASSLSGSPDTQYF. DNA for the CDR3: TGTGCCAGCAGTTTATCGGGCAGCCCAGATACGCAGTATTTT.

This chain links TRBV6-1 with TRBJ2-1; D gene uncertain. V lost 6 bases, J lost 6 bases, and 15 bases lay in between. This CDR3 spans 14 amino acids. Looked up from germline, CDR1 is MNHNS and CDR2 is SASEGT. CDR3 DNA: TGTGCCAGCAGCCCCCGAGTGCGTTCCAATGAGCAGTTCTTC. Protein product: CASSPRVRSNEQFF.

The chain combines TRBV5-1 with TRBJ2-5; TRBD2 aligns across 9 bases. The junction had 9 bases not matched to a gene; V was cut back by 1 base and J by 5 bases. CDR1 and CDR2 from the germline V gene are SGHRS and YFSETQ. The CDR3 consists of 16 residues. CDR3 sequence (DNA): TGCGCCAGCAGCTTGTTTGGCGGGAGGGTCGGGGAGACCCAGTACTTC. The encoded protein is CASSLFGGRVGETQYF. The complete variable domain, with remaining parts taken from reference TRBV5-1 and TRBJ2-5, reads KAGVTQTPRYLIKTRGQQVTLSCSPISGHRSVSWYQQTPGQGLQFLFEYFSETQRNKGNFPGRFSGRQFSNSRSEMNVSTLELGDSALYLCASSLFGGRVGETQYFGPGTRLLVL.

The rearrangement joins TRBV6-6 to TRBJ2-2; 8 nucleotides agree with TRBD1. Trimming took 7 bases from V and 1 from J; bases not matched to a gene: 5. The length of the CDR3 is 15 residues. Germline V gene lookup returns CDR1 MNHNY and CDR2 SVGAGI (reference sequence). The chain's CDR3 is CASKKGTGNTGELFF. As DNA, the CDR3 is TGTGCCAGCAAAAAAGGGACAGGGAACACCGGGGAGCTGTTTTTT.

This sequence joins TRBV19 and TRBJ2-1; 14 bases align to TRBD2. CDR1 is LNHDA, CDR2 SQIVND, per germline (reference sequence). CDR3 size: 17 residues. The ends lost 5 bases at V and 4 bases at J; junction bases unmatched: 7. The CDR3 DNA is TGTGCCAGTAGTCCTAGACTAGCGGGAGGGAATTACAATGAGCAGTTCTTC. It codes for CASSPRLAGGNYNEQFF. The whole variable domain, filled in from reference TRBV19 and TRBJ2-1, reads DGGITQSPKYLFRKEGQNVTLSCEQNLNHDAMYWYRQDPGQGLRLIYYSQIVNDFQKGDIAEGYSVSREKKESFPLTVTSAQKNPTAFYLCASSPRLAGGNYNEQFFGPGTRLTVL.

This chain connects TRBV6-4 to TRBJ2-3; 8 nucleotides agree with TRBD1. Germline assignment: CDR1 MRHNA and CDR2 SNTAGT. V dropped 6 bases and J dropped 0; count of bases not matched to a gene: 5. The CDR3 loop spans 15 amino acids. The DNA for the CDR3 is TGTGCCAGCAGCATCACAGGGGGTAGCACAGATACGCAGTATTTT. Its protein is CASSITGGSTDTQYF.

This clone was detected only once. This chain joins TRBV27 and TRBJ1-2; 12 nucleotides agree with TRBD1. The trim removed 1 base at V and 0 bases at J, leaving 12 bases unmatched. CDR3 length equals 20 residues. Per the germline V gene, CDR1 is MNHEY and CDR2 is SMNVEV (reference sequence). In DNA, the CDR3 is TGTGCCAGCAGTTTATACGGGACAGGGGGCCCCGTGGACCCTAACTATGGCTACACCTTC. The encoded protein is CASSLYGTGGPVDPNYGYTF.

This clone was seen once. This chain connects TRBV19 to TRBJ1-3; weak D call: TRBD1 (6 bases). Germline CDR1 LNHDA, CDR2 SQIVND (reference sequence). V was cut by 2 bases and J by 4 bases, with 12 bases left in between. CDR3 length: 15 amino acids. CDR3 sequence (DNA): TGTGCCAGTAGTATAACTCCGGACAGCGGAAACACCATATATTTT. It codes for CASSITPDSGNTIYF.

The chain has TRBV6-5 and TRBJ2-5, with TRBD1 as a possible D gene (5 bases). The CDR3 covers 13 residues. Looked up from germline, CDR1 is MNHEY and CDR2 is SVGAGI. V lost 6 bases and J lost 5, with 13 bases in between. The CDR3 DNA sequence: TGTGCCAGCAGACGACCAGGGTTGGAGACCCAGTACTTC. Amino acids: CASRRPGLETQYF.

The V gene is TRBV19, the J gene TRBJ2-2; 9 nucleotides match TRBD2. Trimming removed 2 bases from V and 7 bases from J; junction bases left unmatched: 8. There are 16 residues in the CDR3. The V gene's germline CDR1 is LNHDA and CDR2 SQIVND (reference sequence). Written as DNA, the CDR3 is TGTGCCAGTAGTATATTGGGCGGGGGGGCCGGCGGGGAGCTGTTTTTT. Amino acids: CASSILGGGAGGELFF.

This clone was seen a single time. CDR3 in DNA: TGCGCCAGCAGCCAGGAGCCAGGGGGCAACTACGAGCAGTACTTC. Its protein product is CASSQEPGGNYEQYF. The chain combines TRBV4-3 with TRBJ2-7, with 8 bases matching TRBD1. With 3 bases clipped from V and 3 bases from J, the junction kept 7 bases outside the gene matches. This CDR3 region has 15 residues. CDR1 and CDR2 (germline): LGHNA, YSLEER.

The chain recombines TRBV7-3 with TRBJ2-2, with a weak D call TRBD2 (6 bases). The V and J ends lost 6 bases and 4 bases respectively, with 12 bases between them. The CDR3 covers 14 residues. CDR1 and CDR2 from the germline V gene are SGHTA and FQGTGA. The CDR3 sequence: CASRAGRGTGELFF. The DNA for the CDR3 is TGTGCCAGCAGGGCGGGACGGGGCACCGGGGAGCTGTTTTTT.

This sequence joins TRBV5-6 and TRBJ2-3; D remains unclear. This CDR3 has 16 residues. The germline V gene has CDR1 SGHDT and CDR2 YYEEEE. The germline V and J ends were trimmed by 0 bases and 0 bases, with 11 bases remaining between them. The CDR3 region is CASSLARQVSTDTQYF. CDR3 nucleotides: TGTGCCAGCAGCTTGGCCAGGCAGGTGAGCACAGATACGCAGTATTTT.

The chain employs TRBV18 and TRBJ2-7, with D possibly TRBD2 on 8 matching bases. This CDR3 comprises 16 residues. Germline V lookup: CDR1 KGHSH, CDR2 LQKENI. V lost 6 bases and J lost 0, with 18 bases in between. As DNA, the CDR3 is TGTGCCAGCTCGGATCCGGGAGGGGGCAGCTCCTACGAGCAGTACTTC. The encoded protein is CASSDPGGGSSYEQYF.

V gene TRBV19 combines with J gene TRBJ1-1, with 10 bases matching TRBD1. Germline V CDR1 and CDR2: LNHDA, SQIVND (reference sequence). This CDR3 contains 16 residues. The junction had 7 bases not matched to a gene; V was cut back by 5 bases and J by 1 base. The CDR3 sequence: CASSPIGTGENTEAFF. The CDR3 DNA follows: TGTGCCAGTAGTCCTATCGGGACAGGGGAGAACACTGAAGCTTTCTTT.

J is TRBJ1-2 and V is TRBV5-1; perhaps TRBD1 as D (6 bases). V was clipped by 0 bases and J by 4 bases, with 16 bases between them. Germline V gives CDR1 SGHRS, CDR2 YFSETQ. The CDR3 extends over 16 amino acids. The CDR3 loop is CASSLGGLQGSYGYTF. The CDR3 nucleotides are TGCGCCAGCAGCTTGGGAGGTTTACAGGGAAGCTATGGCTACACCTTC.

This clone appeared a few times. This rearrangement joins TRBV6-5 to TRBJ1-2, with TRBD1 identical over 8 bases. The CDR3 loop spans 13 amino acids. Germline V CDR1 and CDR2: MNHEY, SVGAGI. J lost 4 bases, V lost 6 bases, and 4 bases had no gene match. This chain's CDR3 is CASSVDRGYGYTF. CDR3 in DNA: TGTGCCAGCAGCGTAGACAGGGGCTATGGCTACACCTTC.

The V call is TRBV4-1, the J call TRBJ2-5; perhaps TRBD2 as D (5 bases). This CDR3 has 15 residues. CDR1 is MGHRA and CDR2 is YSYEKL in the germline V gene. Trimming stripped 0 bases from V and 9 bases from J, with 17 bases between. Here the CDR3 reads CASSQDLGVKRAQYF. CDR3 DNA sequence: TGCGCCAGCAGCCAAGATCTCGGGGTTAAGAGGGCCCAGTACTTC.

J is TRBJ2-7 and V is TRBV6-5, with D possibly TRBD1 on 5 matching bases. Trimming removed 6 bases at V and 7 bases at J, with 10 bases between. CDR1 is MNHEY, CDR2 SVGAGI, per germline. The length of the CDR3 is 11 residues. The CDR3 reads CASSRDREQYF. CDR3 bases: TGTGCCAGCAGCCGCGACAGAGAGCAGTACTTC.

This clone was found once. The chain uses TRBV7-8 and TRBJ1-5, with TRBD1 identical over 7 bases. V was pared by 5 bases and J by 6 bases, with 7 bases of the junction left unmatched. This CDR3 has 14 amino acids. Germline CDR1 reads SGHVS; CDR2 reads FQNEAQ. Written as DNA, the CDR3 is TGTGCCAGCAGCCTCCGACAGGGCGTTCAGCCCCAGCATTTT. It yields the protein CASSLRQGVQPQHF.

V gene TRBV30 combines with J gene TRBJ1-6; 7 nucleotides agree with TRBD1. Trimming cost V 6 bases and J 5 bases; bases outside gene matches: 4. This CDR3 spans 13 amino acids. Germline V gene sequence: CDR1 GTSNPN, CDR2 SVGIG (reference sequence). The CDR3 protein is CACTGTDNSPLHF. In nucleotides, the CDR3 is TGTGCCTGTACCGGGACAGATAATTCACCCCTCCACTTT.

The chain is built from TRBV7-2 and TRBJ2-5; TRBD2 is a possible D gene (5 bases). The CDR3 covers 13 residues. The V end was cut by 5 bases, the J end by 4 bases, with 11 bases between. Germline V gives CDR1 SGHTA, CDR2 FQGNSA. CDR3 in amino acids: CASSRKAGETQYF. CDR3 DNA sequence: TGTGCCAGCAGCAGAAAGGCGGGAGAGACCCAGTACTTC. Based on the CDR3 plus reference TRBV7-2 and TRBJ2-5, the full variable domain is GAGVSQSPSNKVTEKGKDVELRCDPISGHTALYWYRQSLGQGLEFLIYFQGNSAPDKSGLPSDRFSAERTGGSVSTLTIQRTQQEDSAVYLCASSRKAGETQYFGPGTRLLVL.

On this clone: Mismatch with germline at one junction end may stem from a read error. The CDR3 reads CASSLAGLPTNTQYF. The DNA of the CDR3 is TGTGCCAGCAGCTTAGCAGGACTGCCCACAAATACGCAGTATTTT. J is TRBJ2-3 and V is TRBV7-2, with a weak D call TRBD2 (5 bases). Germline V gene data show CDR1 as SGHTA and CDR2 as FQGNSA. This CDR3 has 15 residues.

In its sample, this clone was seen a few times. This chain joins TRBV12-5 and TRBJ2-7, with TRBD1 matching over 8 bases. The CDR3 has 13 residues. Germline values: CDR1 LGHNT, CDR2 FRNRAP. V lost 7 bases to trimming and J lost 7 bases; unmatched junction nucleotides: 9. The CDR3 spells CASALTGEGEQYF. CDR3 in DNA: TGTGCTAGTGCCCTGACAGGGGAAGGGGAGCAGTACTTC.

This clone was observed once. This rearrangement joins TRBV28 to TRBJ2-1; 7 bases fit TRBD2. Germline lookup yields CDR1 MDHEN and CDR2 SYDVKM. The CDR3 contains 14 residues. The ends lost 8 bases at V and 6 bases at J; junction bases unmatched: 10. The CDR3 sequence: CASRGVLSFNEQFF. CDR3 bases: TGTGCCAGCCGGGGGGTCCTATCTTTCAATGAGCAGTTCTTC.

This rearrangement joins TRBV5-6 to TRBJ2-7; a weak D match, TRBD2 (6 bases). V gave up 2 bases and J gave up 5 bases, with 14 bases separating them. CDR1 SGHDT and CDR2 YYEEEE come from the germline V gene. The CDR3 covers 14 residues. CDR3 nucleotides: TGTGCCAGCAGCTTAGGAGGGAGTGCGAACGAGCAGTACTTC. Amino acids: CASSLGGSANEQYF. The full variable domain, in which reference TRBV5-6 and TRBJ2-7 provide the parts outside the CDR3, is DAGVTQSPTHLIKTRGQQVTLRCSPKSGHDTVSWYQQALGQGPQFIFQYYEEEERQRGNFPDRFSGHQFPNYSSELNVNALLLGDSALYLCASSLGGSANEQYFGPGTRLTVT.

The chain combines TRBV4-1 with TRBJ2-7; 8 nucleotides match TRBD1. Germline V lookup: CDR1 MGHRA, CDR2 YSYEKL. The ends lost 4 bases at V and 1 base at J; junction bases unmatched: 3. The CDR3 covers 14 residues. Here the CDR3 DNA reads TGCGCCAGCAGCCCGACAGGGGCGTCCTACGAGCAGTACTTC. Its protein is CASSPTGASYEQYF.